What follows are 21 T cell receptor beta chains derived from one specimen sequenced in a study of cytomegalovirus exposure and HLA in healthy donors. The PCR contained 60 Vbeta and 13 Jbeta primers. TCRdb's table, derived via immunoSEQ multiplex PCR, lists solely in-frame clones and lacks some. This sample's clone table lists around 210,000 clones. What was sequenced was PBMCs. These receptors originate from a girl between 2 and 10 years old in good health and CMV-seropositive.

V usage is TRBV18 and J usage is TRBJ2-7, with TRBD1 identical over 7 bases. This CDR3 contains 15 residues. Germline CDR1 KGHSH, CDR2 LQKENI. V lost 3 bases, J lost 3 bases, and 8 bases stayed unmatched. Here the CDR3 reads CASSPPDRLLYEQYF. The CDR3, as DNA: TGTGCCAGCTCACCGCCGGACAGGCTGCTCTACGAGCAGTACTTC.

This chain uses TRBV5-1 with TRBJ2-7; 10 positions agree with TRBD1. With V trimmed by 4 bases and J by 6 bases, 10 bases remained unmatched. Germline CDR1 and CDR2: SGHRS and YFSETQ. The CDR3 has 15 residues. CDR3 protein: CASSGTGTGEGEQYF. The CDR3 DNA is TGCGCCAGCAGCGGAACCGGGACAGGGGAGGGCGAGCAGTACTTC.

This chain joins TRBV2 and TRBJ2-5, with D perhaps TRBD2 (11 bases). The CDR3 contains 16 residues. V lost 8 bases and J lost 6, with 25 bases in between. The germline V gene has CDR1 SNHLY and CDR2 FYNNEI. The CDR3 protein is CASGGQGVAGGKTQYF. CDR3 nucleotide sequence: TGTGCCAGCGGCGGACAGGGGGTAGCGGGAGGGAAGACCCAGTACTTC. Supplemented by reference TRBV2 and TRBJ2-5, the full variable domain reads EPEVTQTPSHQVTQMGQEVILRCVPISNHLYFYWYRQILGQKVEFLVSFYNNEISEKSEIFDDQFSVERPDGSNFTLKIRSTKLEDSAMYFCASGGQGVAGGKTQYFGPGTRLLVL.

The chain carries TRBV7-3 and TRBJ1-4; the match to TRBD1 covers 10 bases. The V and J ends lost 7 bases and 8 bases, in that order; junction bases with no gene match: 10. In germline, CDR1 is SGHTA, CDR2 FQGTGA. This CDR3 has 15 residues. The CDR3 DNA sequence: TGTGCCAGCACCCCGACCGGGACAGGGGCCGAAAAACTGTTTTTT. This translates into CASTPTGTGAEKLFF.

This chain uses TRBV11-2 with TRBJ2-1; TRBD2 matches at 11 bases. V shed 5 bases and J 4 bases; nucleotides not matched to a gene: 7. Germline V gene data show CDR1 as SGHAT and CDR2 as FQNNGV. The CDR3 loop spans 16 amino acids. The CDR3 protein is CASSAKRLAGYNEQFF. CDR3 nucleotides: TGTGCCAGCAGCGCTAAAAGACTAGCGGGATACAATGAGCAGTTCTTC.

V usage is TRBV28 and J usage is TRBJ2-5; 9 bases are a match to TRBD1. The trim removed 8 bases at V and 5 bases at J, leaving 12 bases unmatched. There are 15 residues in the CDR3. Germline lookup yields CDR1 MDHEN and CDR2 SYDVKM. CDR3 DNA: TGTGCCAGCGAAGTCCGGGACAGGGTGTATGAGACCCAGTACTTC. It is translated as CASEVRDRVYETQYF.

The rearrangement joins TRBV10-1 to TRBJ2-7; D is possibly TRBD1 (6 bases). The V end lost 4 bases, the J end lost 7 bases, and 17 bases lay between the germline ends. Looked up from germline, CDR1 is WNHNN and CDR2 is SYGVQD (reference sequence). The length of the CDR3 is 14 residues. CDR3 nucleotides: TGCGCCAGCAGTGTTGGCATGGGGGCTTGGGAGCAGTACTTC. Its protein is CASSVGMGAWEQYF.

V gene TRBV27 combines with J gene TRBJ1-4; no firm D call. Germline V gene lookup returns CDR1 MNHEY and CDR2 SMNVEV (reference sequence). The CDR3 is made up of 17 amino acids. Deletions cut 6 bases from V and 5 bases from J, with 22 bases between. The CDR3 DNA reads TGTGCCAGCAGCCATTCCTCCCCAGAGACAAGGAATGAAAAACTGTTTTTT. It codes for CASSHSSPETRNEKLFF.

The chain is built from TRBV7-2 and TRBJ2-7; 7 nucleotides line up with TRBD2. CDR1 and CDR2 from the germline V gene are SGHTA and FQGNSA. This CDR3 comprises 12 residues. Trimming cost V 8 bases and J 2 bases; bases outside gene matches: 3. CDR3 protein: CASQRDTYEQYF. For the CDR3, the DNA is TGTGCCAGCCAGCGGGATACCTACGAGCAGTACTTC.

The V call is TRBV2, the J call TRBJ2-3, with TRBD2 as a possible D gene (5 bases). The V end was cut by 5 bases, the J end by 4 bases, with 19 bases between. The CDR3 is 16 residues long. Germline-derived CDR1 and CDR2 are SNHLY and FYNNEI. The CDR3 sequence is CASSSRDLGSADTQYF. The DNA of the CDR3 is TGTGCCAGCAGTAGTAGGGATTTAGGGAGTGCAGATACGCAGTATTTT.

The CDR3 loop is CAWSTLAGMNTGELFF. The CDR3 region has the DNA TGTGCCTGGAGTACCCTAGCGGGGATGAACACCGGGGAGCTGTTTTTT. The J gene is TRBJ2-2, the V gene TRBV30; 9 bases agree with TRBD2. CDR1 and CDR2 (germline): GTSNPN, SVGIG (reference sequence). The CDR3 sequence is 16 residues long. With 2 bases clipped from V and 1 base from J, the junction kept 5 bases outside the gene matches.

V usage is TRBV10-1 and J usage is TRBJ2-1; tentative D call: TRBD1 (5 bases). The CDR3 spans 16 residues. Looked up from germline, CDR1 is WNHNN and CDR2 is SYGVQD (reference sequence). V dropped 0 bases and J dropped 2 bases, with 11 bases sitting between them. CDR3 region: CASSESKQVTYNEQFF. The CDR3 region has the DNA TGCGCCAGCAGTGAGTCTAAACAGGTTACCTACAATGAGCAGTTCTTC.

The chain is built from TRBV5-1 and TRBJ2-6; D is possibly TRBD1 (6 bases). Germline assignment: CDR1 SGHRS and CDR2 YFSETQ. V was pared by 5 bases and J by 0 bases, with 9 bases between. The CDR3 extends over 15 amino acids. The CDR3 DNA follows: TGCGCCAGCAGGTCGGACAGCTCTGGGGCCAACGTCCTGACTTTC. Amino acids: CASRSDSSGANVLTF.

The chain is built from TRBV14 and TRBJ1-2, with TRBD1 identical over 9 bases. Germline V gives CDR1 SGHDN, CDR2 FVKESK. The CDR3 runs to 14 residues. The junction had 4 bases not matched to a gene; V was cut back by 6 bases and J by 2 bases. The CDR3 here is CASSQGQGNYGYTF. The CDR3 DNA reads TGTGCCAGCAGTCAGGGACAGGGAAACTATGGCTACACCTTC.

The rearrangement joins TRBV11-2 to TRBJ1-1; no definite D call. Trimming stripped 2 bases from V and 5 bases from J, with 6 bases between. Germline-derived CDR1 and CDR2 are SGHAT and FQNNGV. CDR3 length: 12 residues. DNA for the CDR3: TGTGCCAGCAGCTTATTATCTACTGAAGCTTTCTTT. It encodes CASSLLSTEAFF.

This rearrangement joins TRBV7-9 to TRBJ2-7, with no clear D. The CDR3 is 12 residues long. Trimming stripped 5 bases from V and 0 bases from J, with 5 bases between. Germline-derived CDR1 and CDR2 are SEHNR and FQNEAQ (reference sequence). For the CDR3, the DNA is TGTGCCAGCAGCCCTCGCTCCTACGAGCAGTACTTC. Encoded protein: CASSPRSYEQYF.

The chain carries TRBV15 and TRBJ2-7; 10 bases line up with TRBD2. The V segment lost 3 bases and the J segment 7 bases; nucleotides outside the gene matches: 12. This CDR3 is 16 amino acids long. Germline CDR1 reads LNHNV; CDR2 reads YYDKDF (reference sequence). This chain's CDR3 is CATSRRTLAGAGEQYF. The DNA of the CDR3 is TGTGCCACCAGCAGGAGGACCCTAGCGGGAGCAGGAGAGCAGTACTTC.

V and J are TRBV2 and TRBJ1-5; TRBD1 matches 9 bases. This CDR3 comprises 14 residues. V lost 6 bases, J lost 3 bases, and 3 bases stayed unmatched. CDR1 is SNHLY, CDR2 FYNNEI, per germline. The CDR3 sequence: CASRGTGNNQPQHF. The CDR3 nucleotides are TGTGCCAGCAGAGGGACAGGGAACAATCAGCCCCAGCATTTT.

The chain combines TRBV28 with TRBJ2-5, with 8 bases lining up with TRBD1. The CDR3 sequence is 14 residues long. Germline loops: CDR1 MDHEN, CDR2 SYDVKM. V lost 6 bases and J lost 4; bases outside the gene matches: 7. CDR3 in DNA: TGTGCCAGCAGCACCCCGCAGGGGGCAGAGACCCAGTACTTC. Its protein product is CASSTPQGAETQYF.

The chain links TRBV5-4 to TRBJ1-4; TRBD1 might be the D (5 bases). CDR3 size: 13 residues. Per germline, CDR1 SGHNT and CDR2 YYREEE (reference sequence). V lost 0 bases to trimming and J lost 8 bases, with 8 bases between them. CDR3 amino acids: CASSLGTREKLFF. The CDR3 DNA follows: TGTGCCAGCAGCTTGGGGACAAGGGAAAAACTGTTTTTT.

This chain joins TRBV2 and TRBJ1-4; tentatively, D is TRBD1 (6 bases). Germline assignment: CDR1 SNHLY and CDR2 FYNNEI. Trimming left V 6 bases short and J 6 bases short, with 11 bases between. CDR3 length: 13 residues. CDR3 residues: CASRGGFDEKLFF. The CDR3, as DNA: TGTGCCAGCAGAGGGGGTTTCGATGAAAAACTGTTTTTT.